What follows are 25 T cell receptor beta chains derived from one specimen sequenced in a study of shared clonotypes between healthy human individuals. Sequenced by immunoSEQ multiplex PCR; TCRdb stores in-frame clones only, minus some. The profile shows 1 million to 1.3 million clones, around 78% of them singletons. What was sequenced was memory CD4+ T cells from PBMCs. Indicated subset: CD45RA-negative fraction. The receptors derive from a young man in good health. Some clones in this sample may be carry-over from other donors' samples.

Details on this clone: Other DNA sequences from this sample encode an identical CDR3 as well. The gene calls are TRBV27 and TRBJ1-2; 8 bases are a match to TRBD1. The junction had 13 bases not matched to a gene; V was cut back by 5 bases and J by 8 bases. The CDR3 extends over 15 amino acids. Germline values: CDR1 MNHEY, CDR2 SMNVEV (reference sequence). Here the CDR3 reads CASSPRDRPLGGYTF. The DNA for the CDR3 is TGTGCCAGCAGTCCCCGGGACAGGCCTCTCGGAGGCTACACCTTC.

This clone was detected once. This chain uses TRBV6-1 with TRBJ1-1; 9 bases map to TRBD1. The CDR3 runs 14 residues. Per germline, CDR1 MNHNS and CDR2 SASEGT. Trimming took 2 bases from V and 5 from J; bases not matched to a gene: 3. CDR3 in DNA: TGTGCCAGCAGTGAATGGACAGGGGAGACTGAAGCTTTCTTT. Protein product: CASSEWTGETEAFF.

The chain employs TRBV4-3 and TRBJ2-5, with TRBD2 matching over 7 bases. CDR1 is LGHNA and CDR2 is YSLEER in the germline V gene. This CDR3 spans 15 amino acids. Trimming took 2 bases from V and 4 from J; bases not matched to a gene: 7. In DNA form, the CDR3 reads TGCGCCAGCAGCCAACAAAGCGGGACCGGAGAGACCCAGTACTTC. Its translation is CASSQQSGTGETQYF.

This chain links TRBV25-1 with TRBJ2-1; 11 nucleotides align to TRBD1. The CDR3 is 15 residues long. V dropped 3 bases and J dropped 7; count of bases not matched to a gene: 5. Looked up from germline, CDR1 is MGHDK and CDR2 is SYGVNS. The CDR3 DNA is TGTGCCAGCAGTGATTCGGGGACAGGGGGGAATGAGCAGTTCTTC. Its protein product is CASSDSGTGGNEQFF.

This chain links TRBV28 with TRBJ2-1; TRBD2 is a possible D gene (7 bases). The CDR3 has 14 residues. CDR1 MDHEN and CDR2 SYDVKM come from the germline V gene. V lost 5 bases, J lost 10 bases, and 18 bases lay in between. The CDR3 loop is CASSVGGRRFEQFF. The DNA for the CDR3 is TGTGCCAGCAGTGTGGGGGGGCGAAGGTTCGAGCAGTTCTTC.

V gene TRBV7-3 combines with J gene TRBJ2-6; D not resolved. CDR1 SGHTA and CDR2 FQGTGA come from the germline V gene. This CDR3 region has 16 residues. The germline V and J ends were trimmed by 4 bases and 2 bases, with 12 bases remaining between them. The CDR3 DNA follows: TGTGCCAGCAGCTGGACCTCGGGTGCTGGGGCCAACGTCCTGACTTTC. As protein: CASSWTSGAGANVLTF.

For this clone: Other DNA sequences in this specimen translate into the identical CDR3. The V and J genes are TRBV7-2 and TRBJ1-5; D is undetermined. This CDR3 is 13 amino acids long. The ends were cut back, 2 bases at V and 7 bases at J, with 9 bases in the middle. From germline, CDR1 is SGHTA and CDR2 FQGNSA. The CDR3 here is CASSLRGGQPQHF. DNA of the CDR3: TGTGCCAGCAGCTTACGGGGAGGCCAGCCCCAGCATTTT.

This clone was counted once. This sequence joins TRBV9 and TRBJ1-4; D unclear. The germline V gene has CDR1 SGDLS and CDR2 YYNGEE. V shed 0 bases and J shed 0 bases, with 9 bases lying between them. This CDR3 has 16 residues. The CDR3, as DNA: TGTGCCAGCAGCGTAGGAAGGCATGCAACTAATGAAAAACTGTTTTTT. Translated: CASSVGRHATNEKLFF.

This chain links TRBV6-1 with TRBJ2-2; no clear D. Trimming took 8 bases from V and 0 from J, leaving 10 bases between them. Per germline, CDR1 MNHNS and CDR2 SASEGT. There are 14 residues in the CDR3. This chain's CDR3 is CASGAYPNTGELFF. The CDR3 nucleotides are TGTGCCAGCGGAGCCTATCCGAACACCGGGGAGCTGTTTTTT.

The gene calls are TRBV5-1 and TRBJ2-7; D may be TRBD1 (6 bases). V lost 0 bases, J lost 4 bases, and 17 bases lay in between. This CDR3 is 16 amino acids long. From germline, CDR1 is SGHRS and CDR2 YFSETQ. Here the CDR3 DNA reads TGCGCCAGCAGCTTGGACGGACAGCCCCTGGGGTACGAGCAGTACTTC. Translated: CASSLDGQPLGYEQYF.

The chain recombines TRBV30 with TRBJ2-1; a weak D match, TRBD1 (7 bases). CDR3 length: 16 residues. CDR1 is GTSNPN, CDR2 SVGIG, per germline (reference sequence). With 4 bases removed from V and 7 bases from J, the gap between germline ends came to 23 bases. The CDR3 DNA is TGTGCCTGGAACGCACGAGCGGAGGGGGCCGGGAATGAGCAGTTCTTC. As protein: CAWNARAEGAGNEQFF.

V is TRBV28 and J is TRBJ2-5, with D possibly being TRBD2 (6 bases). In germline, CDR1 is MDHEN, CDR2 SYDVKM. Trimming left V 5 bases short and J 1 base short, with 14 bases between. The CDR3 loop spans 15 amino acids. The DNA of the CDR3 is TGTGCCAGCAGTGTAGGACTATTGGGCCAAGAGACCCAGTACTTC. It codes for CASSVGLLGQETQYF.

V is TRBV30 and J is TRBJ2-3; D is possibly TRBD2 (5 bases). This CDR3 has 14 residues. V was trimmed by 1 base and J by 4 bases, leaving 12 bases between them. Per germline, CDR1 GTSNPN and CDR2 SVGIG (reference sequence). The CDR3 DNA follows: TGTGCCTGGAGTGGCGGGTTCTCCTCAGATACGCAGTATTTT. Amino acid sequence: CAWSGGFSSDTQYF.

In this sample, this clone turned up a few times. This chain connects TRBV14 to TRBJ2-5; tentatively, D is TRBD2 (5 bases). With 5 bases removed from V and 5 bases from J, the gap between germline ends came to 15 bases. Per the germline V gene, CDR1 is SGHDN and CDR2 is FVKESK. The length of the CDR3 is 14 residues. The CDR3 DNA reads as TGTGCCAGCAGCAAAACTAGAAGTGGCGAGACCCAGTACTTC. As protein: CASSKTRSGETQYF.

The rearrangement links TRBV2 to TRBJ2-1; the D gene is possibly TRBD1 (6 bases). With 5 bases removed from V and 8 bases from J, the gap between germline ends came to 13 bases. The CDR3 is made up of 13 amino acids. CDR1 and CDR2 (germline): SNHLY, FYNNEI. This chain's CDR3 is CASSPTGSDEQFF. Here the CDR3 DNA reads TGTGCCAGCAGTCCGACAGGCTCCGATGAGCAGTTCTTC.

This chain connects TRBV2 to TRBJ2-7, with 9 nucleotides matching TRBD2. J was trimmed by 9 bases and V by 3 bases; bases with no gene match: 12. This CDR3 contains 15 residues. Germline CDR1 and CDR2: SNHLY and FYNNEI. CDR3 loop: CASSEDGGRAGVQYF. The CDR3 region has the DNA TGTGCCAGCAGTGAGGACGGCGGGAGGGCCGGGGTGCAGTACTTC.

This chain connects TRBV5-1 to TRBJ1-1; D ambiguous. Looked up from germline, CDR1 is SGHRS and CDR2 is YFSETQ. Trimming stripped 0 bases from V and 1 base from J, with 7 bases between. The CDR3 contains 14 residues. The CDR3 loop reads CASSLAGRNTEAFF. The CDR3 bases are TGCGCCAGCAGCTTGGCAGGTCGGAACACTGAAGCTTTCTTT.

The chain recombines TRBV5-1 with TRBJ2-5; D is unclear. This CDR3 contains 14 residues. Germline CDR1 is SGHRS and CDR2 is YFSETQ. V was trimmed by 1 base and J by 0 bases, leaving 7 bases between them. CDR3 region: CASSLFADQETQYF. CDR3 DNA: TGCGCCAGCAGCTTGTTTGCAGACCAAGAGACCCAGTACTTC.

The rearrangement joins TRBV25-1 to TRBJ2-3; D ambiguous. This CDR3 contains 13 residues. V lost 7 bases and J 0 bases, leaving 8 bases between the germline ends. Looked up from germline, CDR1 is MGHDK and CDR2 is SYGVNS. CDR3 loop: CASTTRSTDTQYF. Here the CDR3 DNA reads TGTGCCAGCACGACGCGTAGCACAGATACGCAGTATTTT.

This clone was seen more than once but under ten times. The chain joins TRBV6-1 to TRBJ1-1; D gene ambiguous. Trimming stripped 5 bases from V and 3 bases from J, with 10 bases between. The CDR3 sequence is 13 residues long. CDR1 MNHNS and CDR2 SASEGT come from the germline V gene. For the CDR3, the DNA is TGTGCCAGCAGTAGGGAGGTTTACACTGAAGCTTTCTTT. Amino acid sequence: CASSREVYTEAFF.

This sequence joins TRBV6-5 and TRBJ1-1; D is possibly TRBD1 (6 bases). Germline-derived CDR1 and CDR2 are MNHEY and SVGAGI. This CDR3 is built from 13 residues. Trimming pared 6 bases from V and 0 bases from J, leaving 8 bases between. This chain's CDR3 is CASRDSLNTEAFF. In DNA form, the CDR3 reads TGTGCCAGCAGGGACAGCTTGAACACTGAAGCTTTCTTT.

The chain couples TRBV30 to TRBJ2-1, with TRBD2 as a possible D gene (5 bases). V shed 2 bases and J shed 6 bases, with 11 bases lying between them. Germline-derived CDR1 and CDR2 are GTSNPN and SVGIG (reference sequence). The CDR3 extends over 13 amino acids. The CDR3 here is CAWSLSAGNEQFF. CDR3 coding DNA: TGTGCCTGGAGTTTGTCCGCGGGCAATGAGCAGTTCTTC.

This chain links TRBV6-5 with TRBJ2-7, with D possibly matching TRBD1 (5 bases). Germline V gene lookup returns CDR1 MNHEY and CDR2 SVGAGI. This CDR3 region has 13 residues. V lost 6 bases and J lost 3, with 12 bases in between. This chain's CDR3 is CASSPRQGYEQYF. The CDR3 DNA sequence: TGTGCCAGCAGCCCCCGGCAGGGCTACGAGCAGTACTTC.

This chain uses TRBV5-4 with TRBJ1-1; no clear D. CDR3 length: 17 amino acids. The V and J ends lost 0 bases and 4 bases respectively, with 19 bases between them. CDR1 SGHNT and CDR2 YYREEE come from the germline V gene (reference sequence). CDR3 nucleotides: TGTGCCAGCAGCTTGGAGCCGGGTTCGAAGGTAGGCACTGAAGCTTTCTTT. Residues: CASSLEPGSKVGTEAFF.

This chain links TRBV28 with TRBJ1-5; D might be TRBD1 (5 bases). Per germline, CDR1 MDHEN and CDR2 SYDVKM. Trimming stripped 1 base from V and 1 base from J, with 14 bases between. The CDR3 extends over 17 amino acids. In nucleotides, the CDR3 is TGTGCCAGCAGTTTATACAGGTTTGGGGAGAGCAATCAGCCCCAGCATTTT. This gives the protein CASSLYRFGESNQPQHF.